Below, 9 T cell receptor beta chains from the same sample are listed, as sequenced in a study of T cell repertoires in cytomegalovirus infection. TCRdb ran MiXCR on the reads and lists one entry per CDR3 protein. Of about 150,000 distinct CDR3 sequences detected, around 24% appear once; the ten largest clones hold about a tenth. Sequenced input: PBMCs. The receptors shown here come from a human donor in good health (CMV status not recorded). Some clones in this sample may be carry-over from other donors' samples.

V gene TRBV7-4 combines with J gene TRBJ1-2; D ambiguous. This CDR3 contains 12 residues. Trimming cost V 1 base and J 7 bases, with 7 bases left between them. Germline V CDR1 and CDR2: SGHVT, SQSDAQ. The CDR3 DNA reads TGTGCCAGCAGCTTAGTAAACCGTGGCTACACCTTC. This gives the protein CASSLVNRGYTF. Full variable domain (missing parts from reference TRBV7-4 and TRBJ1-2): GAGVSQSPRYKVAKRGRDVALRCDSISGHVTLYWYRQTLGQGSEVLTYSQSDAQRDKSGRPSGRFSAERPERSVSTLKIQRTEQGDSAVYLCASSLVNRGYTFGSGTRLTVV.

Points on this clonotype: A read error may be the cause here, since a much bigger clone is one base away. The V gene is TRBV7-6, the J gene TRBJ2-3; D gene unclear. The CDR3 is 15 residues long. Germline V gives CDR1 SGHVS, CDR2 FNYEAQ. The V end was cut by 8 bases, the J end by 3 bases, with 18 bases between. The CDR3 DNA reads as TGTGCCAGCTCGAAGGGTAGGCCCGAGACAGATACGCAGTATTTT. Amino acids: CASSKGRPETDTQYF.

The chain combines TRBV20-1 with TRBJ2-7, with 7 bases identical to TRBD2. Trimming took 5 bases from V and 0 from J; bases not matched to a gene: 4. Looked up from germline, CDR1 is DFQATT and CDR2 is SNEGSKA (reference sequence). The CDR3 has 13 residues. The CDR3 spells CSALGGSSYEQYF. The CDR3 DNA reads TGCAGTGCTTTGGGCGGGAGCTCCTACGAGCAGTACTTC.

The J gene is TRBJ2-1, the V gene TRBV19, with a tentative D call TRBD1 (6 bases). The CDR3 runs 14 residues. V dropped 8 bases and J dropped 10 bases, with 21 bases sitting between them. Germline V gives CDR1 LNHDA, CDR2 SQIVND (reference sequence). The CDR3 region is CASGPGHWQVEQFF. The CDR3 coding sequence is TGTGCCAGTGGTCCGGGACATTGGCAAGTGGAGCAGTTCTTC.

The gene calls are TRBV20-1 and TRBJ2-7; 7 nucleotides agree with TRBD1. The germline V gene encodes CDR1 DFQATT and CDR2 SNEGSKA (reference sequence). Trimming removed 3 bases from V and 3 bases from J; junction bases left unmatched: 11. There are 15 residues in the CDR3. The CDR3 region is CSASYRGNSIYEQYF. CDR3 DNA sequence: TGCAGTGCTAGTTACAGGGGCAACTCTATCTACGAGCAGTACTTC.

This clonotype was detected ten times or more. This chain joins TRBV12-3 or TRBV12-4 and TRBJ2-3, with D perhaps TRBD1 (6 bases). Trimming cost V 5 bases and J 0 bases, with 9 bases left between them. The CDR3 is 14 amino acids. CDR3 amino acids: CASSGQHSTDTQYF. DNA for the CDR3: TGTGCCAGCAGTGGACAGCATAGCACAGATACGCAGTATTTT.

In this sample, this clonotype turned up a few times. The V and J genes are TRBV6-1 and TRBJ1-4; D possibly corresponds to TRBD1 (5 bases). The CDR3 contains 15 residues. Between the trimmed V and J ends, which lost 5 bases and 2 bases, there was a span of 12 bases. Germline assignment: CDR1 MNHNS and CDR2 SASEGT. CDR3: CASSHRGGTNEKLFF. The CDR3 DNA is TGTGCCAGCAGTCATCGGGGCGGGACTAATGAAAAACTGTTTTTT.

Worth noting for this clonotype: One base away lies a much larger clone, so this may be a sequencing read error. The gene calls are TRBV7-2 and TRBJ2-1, with unresolved D. V lost 0 bases and J lost 9, with 9 bases in between. The V gene's germline CDR1 is SGHTA and CDR2 FQGNSA. The CDR3 is made up of 13 amino acids. For the CDR3, the DNA is TGTGCCAGCAGCTTAGCGCGTAGGGTTGAGCAGTTCTTC. Translation gives CASSLARRVEQFF.

This clonotype was observed many times. V and J are TRBV7-2 and TRBJ2-2; TRBD2 matches 8 bases. The CDR3 sequence is 15 residues long. Germline CDR1 is SGHTA and CDR2 is FQGNSA. V lost 4 bases to trimming and J lost 5 bases; unmatched junction nucleotides: 6. CDR3 coding DNA: TGTGCCAGCAGCTCTCGGGGGGGCGTGACCGGGGAGCTGTTTTTT. This translates into CASSSRGGVTGELFF. Supplemented by reference TRBV7-2 and TRBJ2-2, the full variable domain reads GAGVSQSPSNKVTEKGKDVELRCDPISGHTALYWYRQSLGQGLEFLIYFQGNSAPDKSGLPSDRFSAERTGGSVSTLTIQRTQQEDSAVYLCASSSRGGVTGELFFGEGSRLTVL.